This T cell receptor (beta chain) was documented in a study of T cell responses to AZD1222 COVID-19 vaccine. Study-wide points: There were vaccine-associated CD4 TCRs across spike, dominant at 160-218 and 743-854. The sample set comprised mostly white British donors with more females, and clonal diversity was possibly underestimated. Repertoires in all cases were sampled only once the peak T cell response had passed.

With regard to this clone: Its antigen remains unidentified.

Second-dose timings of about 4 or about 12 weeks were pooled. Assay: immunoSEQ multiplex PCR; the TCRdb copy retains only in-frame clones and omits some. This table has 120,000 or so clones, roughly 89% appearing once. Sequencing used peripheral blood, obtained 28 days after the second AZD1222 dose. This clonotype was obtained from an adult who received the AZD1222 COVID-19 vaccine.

CDR3 amino acids: CASSLTRGQGPLGTYEQYF. The CDR3 DNA follows: TGTGCCAGCAGCCTTACGCGAGGACAGGGGCCGCTCGGAACCTACGAGCAGTACTTC. The chain is built from TRBV7-9 and TRBJ2-7, with 9 positions matching TRBD1. CDR1 and CDR2 from the germline V gene are SEHNR and FQNEAQ (reference sequence). This CDR3 spans 19 amino acids. J gave up 2 bases and V 5 bases, and 19 bases lay outside the gene matches.